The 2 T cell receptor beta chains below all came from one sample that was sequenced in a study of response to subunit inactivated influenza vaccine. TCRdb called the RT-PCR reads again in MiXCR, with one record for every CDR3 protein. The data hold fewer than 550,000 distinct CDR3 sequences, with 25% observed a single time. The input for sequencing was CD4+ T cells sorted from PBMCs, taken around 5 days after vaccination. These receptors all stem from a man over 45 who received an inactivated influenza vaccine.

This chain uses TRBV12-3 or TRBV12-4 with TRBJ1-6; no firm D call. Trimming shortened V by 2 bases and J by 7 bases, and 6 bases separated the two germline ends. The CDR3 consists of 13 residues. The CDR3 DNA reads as TGTGCCAGCAGTTTAAAGTCCAATTCACCCCTCCACTTT. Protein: CASSLKSNSPLHF.

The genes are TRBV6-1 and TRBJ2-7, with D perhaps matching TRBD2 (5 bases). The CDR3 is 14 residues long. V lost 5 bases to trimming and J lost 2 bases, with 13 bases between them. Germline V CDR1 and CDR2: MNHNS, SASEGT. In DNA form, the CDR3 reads TGTGCCAGCAGTACCCCCGGGATCACCTACGAGCAGTACTTC. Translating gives CASSTPGITYEQYF.